The rows below give T cell receptor beta chains drawn from one sample of a study of blood T cells in healthy people across ages. TCRdb processed the 5' RACE reads anew with MiXCR; each CDR3 protein has one entry. The sample has about 1.4 million distinct CDR3 sequences, around 59% seen once; the top ten hold approximately 7%. Source material: blood. These receptors were obtained from a man between 18 and 35 years old in good health. Both conserved end residues are part of each CDR3. A D gene is named only where the DNA matches it firmly. Not every row has a clone size; where given, it reads once, few, many or a size class.

d_gene: -; v_gene: TRBV7-2; j_gene: TRBJ2-5; abundance: -; CDR3aa: CASSLARRETQYF; CDR3nt: TGTGCCAGCAGTTTAGCGCGGAGGGAGACCCAGTACTTC
d_gene: -; v_gene: TRBV29-1; j_gene: TRBJ2-7; abundance: few; CDR3aa: CSVEFDLGGTQYF; CDR3nt: TGCAGCGTTGAATTCGACTTGGGGGGTACCCAGTACTTC
d_gene: TRBD1; v_gene: TRBV5-1; j_gene: TRBJ2-7; abundance: few; CDR3aa: CASSFPGQNAYEQYF; CDR3nt: TGCGCCAGCAGCTTCCCGGGACAGAACGCCTACGAGCAGTACTTC
d_gene: -; v_gene: TRBV21-1; j_gene: TRBJ2-4; abundance: few; CDR3aa: CASSKGGGPGGNTQENKNIQYF; CDR3nt: TGTGCCAGCAGCAAAGGAGGGGGTCCAGGGGGTAATACCCAGGAGAACAAAAACATTCAGTACTTC
d_gene: -; v_gene: TRBV4-1; j_gene: TRBJ2-1; abundance: -; CDR3aa: CASSQVHSSYNEQFF; CDR3nt: TGCGCCAGCAGCCAAGTCCATAGCTCCTACAATGAGCAGTTCTTC
d_gene: TRBD2; v_gene: TRBV28; j_gene: TRBJ2-4; abundance: -; CDR3aa: CASSLAGPAGAENIQYF; CDR3nt: TGTGCCAGCAGTTTGGCGGGTCCAGCGGGGGCGGAAAACATTCAGTACTTC
d_gene: TRBD1; v_gene: TRBV12-3/TRBV12-4; j_gene: TRBJ1-5; abundance: few; CDR3aa: CASKTGQRTHQPQHF; CDR3nt: TGTGCCAGCAAGACGGGACAGAGGACCCATCAGCCCCAGCATTTT
d_gene: -; v_gene: TRBV2; j_gene: TRBJ1-1; abundance: -; CDR3aa: CASTYRANTEAFF; CDR3nt: TGTGCCAGCACTTACAGGGCGAACACTGAAGCTTTCTTT
d_gene: -; v_gene: TRBV25-1; j_gene: TRBJ2-2; abundance: -; CDR3aa: CASSDSDGNTGELFF; CDR3nt: TGTGCCAGCAGTGACTCTGACGGGAACACCGGGGAGCTGTTTTTT
d_gene: -; v_gene: TRBV9; j_gene: TRBJ2-1; abundance: -; CDR3aa: CASSVGIAAPSEQFF; CDR3nt: TGTGCCAGCAGCGTAGGGATAGCGGCCCCCTCTGAGCAGTTCTTC
d_gene: -; v_gene: TRBV29-1; j_gene: TRBJ1-1; abundance: -; CDR3aa: CSVESGNTEAFF; CDR3nt: TGCAGCGTTGAATCGGGGAACACTGAAGCTTTCTTT
d_gene: -; v_gene: TRBV11-2; j_gene: TRBJ2-3; abundance: -; CDR3aa: CVSSTRAGASTDTQYF; CDR3nt: TGTGTCAGCAGTACGCGGGCGGGGGCGAGCACAGATACGCAGTATTTT
d_gene: -; v_gene: TRBV12-3/TRBV12-4; j_gene: TRBJ2-4; abundance: -; CDR3aa: CASSPKRKVGNIQYF; CDR3nt: TGTGCCAGCAGCCCAAAAAGAAAGGTTGGAAACATTCAGTACTTC
d_gene: -; v_gene: TRBV6-5; j_gene: TRBJ1-1; abundance: -; CDR3aa: CASMGRMNTEAFF; CDR3nt: TGTGCCAGCATGGGGCGGATGAACACTGAAGCTTTCTTT
d_gene: -; v_gene: TRBV5-5; j_gene: TRBJ2-3; abundance: few; CDR3aa: CASSPTESLTDTQYF; CDR3nt: TGTGCCAGCAGCCCCACAGAAAGCCTCACAGATACGCAGTATTTT
d_gene: TRBD1; v_gene: TRBV7-9; j_gene: TRBJ1-4; abundance: few; CDR3aa: CASSSTTGGNEKLFF; CDR3nt: TGTGCCAGCAGCTCTACCACAGGGGGCAATGAAAAACTGTTTTTT
d_gene: -; v_gene: TRBV30; j_gene: TRBJ2-5; abundance: -; CDR3aa: CAWSLGSNNEQYF; CDR3nt: TGTGCCTGGAGTCTTGGGAGCAACAATGAGCAGTACTTC
d_gene: -; v_gene: TRBV5-1; j_gene: TRBJ2-5; abundance: -; CDR3aa: CASTSIGTTQETQYF; CDR3nt: TGCGCCAGCACGTCGATCGGGACCACCCAAGAGACCCAGTACTTC
d_gene: -; v_gene: TRBV4-3; j_gene: TRBJ1-5; abundance: -; CDR3aa: CASSQDIRGQPQHF; CDR3nt: TGCGCCAGCAGCCAAGATATCCGGGGTCAGCCCCAGCATTTT
d_gene: -; v_gene: TRBV7-2; j_gene: TRBJ2-7; abundance: -; CDR3aa: CASSLAWASLEQYF; CDR3nt: TGTGCCAGCAGCTTAGCGTGGGCAAGCCTAGAGCAGTACTTC
d_gene: -; v_gene: TRBV6-6; j_gene: TRBJ2-1; abundance: -; CDR3aa: CASSLGHGEQFF; CDR3nt: TGTGCCAGCAGTCTAGGGCACGGGGAGCAGTTCTTC
d_gene: TRBD2; v_gene: TRBV7-2; j_gene: TRBJ2-5; abundance: -; CDR3aa: CASSSGTTYQETQYF; CDR3nt: TGTGCCAGCAGCTCCGGGACTACGTACCAAGAGACCCAGTACTTC
d_gene: TRBD1; v_gene: TRBV5-6; j_gene: TRBJ1-1; abundance: -; CDR3aa: CASSSSGQGWAEAFF; CDR3nt: TGTGCCAGCAGCTCTTCCGGACAGGGATGGGCTGAAGCTTTCTTT
d_gene: -; v_gene: TRBV12-3/TRBV12-4; j_gene: TRBJ2-1; abundance: -; CDR3aa: CASHRGRGSSYNEQFF; CDR3nt: TGTGCCAGCCACCGCGGGCGGGGTAGCTCCTACAATGAGCAGTTCTTC
d_gene: -; v_gene: TRBV2; j_gene: TRBJ2-3; abundance: -; CDR3aa: CASSEGGGGTTDTQYF; CDR3nt: TGTGCCAGCAGTGAAGGAGGAGGAGGAACCACAGATACGCAGTATTTT
d_gene: TRBD2; v_gene: TRBV12-3/TRBV12-4; j_gene: TRBJ2-4; abundance: -; CDR3aa: CASSFRLATTEGNIQYF; CDR3nt: TGTGCCAGCAGTTTTCGACTAGCGACAACAGAGGGGAACATTCAGTACTTC
d_gene: TRBD1; v_gene: TRBV15; j_gene: TRBJ1-1; abundance: -; CDR3aa: CATNPTGKTEAFF; CDR3nt: TGTGCCACCAATCCGACAGGGAAAACTGAAGCTTTCTTT
d_gene: -; v_gene: TRBV2; j_gene: TRBJ1-2; abundance: -; CDR3aa: CASSESPARNYGYTF; CDR3nt: TGTGCCAGCAGTGAGAGTCCGGCCAGAAACTATGGCTACACCTTC
d_gene: TRBD1; v_gene: TRBV6-2/TRBV6-3; j_gene: TRBJ1-2; abundance: -; CDR3aa: CASRRTGTNYGYTF; CDR3nt: TGTGCCAGCAGGCGGACAGGCACTAACTATGGCTACACCTTC
d_gene: -; v_gene: TRBV10-1; j_gene: TRBJ1-1; abundance: -; CDR3aa: CASTALGAPNTEAFF; CDR3nt: TGCGCCAGCACTGCCCTCGGGGCACCGAACACTGAAGCTTTCTTT
d_gene: -; v_gene: TRBV12-3/TRBV12-4; j_gene: TRBJ2-1; abundance: -; CDR3aa: CASKTDRGDEQFF; CDR3nt: TGTGCCAGCAAAACGGACCGCGGAGATGAGCAGTTCTTC